These 15 T cell receptor beta chains share one sample of origin, sequenced in a study of cytomegalovirus exposure and HLA in healthy donors. Generated by immunoSEQ multiplex PCR, the TCRdb table keeps only in-frame clones and is missing some. Of tens of thousands of clones listed, 90% to 96% are singletons. The sequenced sample consisted of PBMCs. All receptors come from a woman under 30 in good health and CMV-seronegative.

CDR3 coding DNA: TGTGCCAGCAGCGTAGGTCTAGCCCAAACAGATACGCAGTATTTT. The encoded protein is CASSVGLAQTDTQYF. This chain connects TRBV9 to TRBJ2-3; possibly TRBD2 for D (5 bases). CDR3 length: 15 residues. In germline, CDR1 is SGDLS, CDR2 YYNGEE. Trimming removed 0 bases at V and 3 bases at J, with 11 bases between.

This chain uses TRBV7-8 with TRBJ2-1, with TRBD2 as a possible D gene (6 bases). The CDR3 spans 17 residues. Germline CDR1 is SGHVS and CDR2 is FQNEAQ. Trimming removed 6 bases from V and 5 bases from J, with 23 bases in between. CDR3: CASRQRVREGMNNEQFF. The CDR3, as DNA: TGTGCCAGCAGACAAAGGGTGCGGGAAGGTATGAACAATGAGCAGTTCTTC.

V and J are TRBV5-6 and TRBJ1-2; D is undetermined. Per germline, CDR1 SGHDT and CDR2 YYEEEE. This CDR3 comprises 13 residues. Trimming removed 2 bases from V and 4 bases from J, with 9 bases in between. The CDR3 here is CASSLPGSYGYTF. CDR3 sequence (DNA): TGTGCCAGCAGCTTACCCGGGAGCTATGGCTACACCTTC.

In its sample, this clone was seen once. The chain carries TRBV2 and TRBJ2-2; 7 bases line up with TRBD2. The germline gives CDR1 SNHLY, CDR2 FYNNEI. Trimming cost V 6 bases and J 7 bases; bases outside gene matches: 5. The CDR3 runs 13 residues. Written as DNA, the CDR3 is TGTGCCAGCAGCCCCTCGGGGGGCGGGGAGCTGTTTTTT. Translating it yields CASSPSGGGELFF.

The chain links TRBV7-2 to TRBJ2-7, with 7 bases matching TRBD2. Trimming took 3 bases from V and 2 from J; bases not matched to a gene: 10. There are 16 residues in the CDR3. From germline, CDR1 is SGHTA and CDR2 FQGNSA. CDR3 in DNA: TGTGCCAGCAGCTTGGGCGTTGGGGGAGGGACCTACGAGCAGTACTTC. Amino acids: CASSLGVGGGTYEQYF.

The chain uses TRBV29-1 and TRBJ2-2; 8 nucleotides match TRBD1. The germline V gene encodes CDR1 SQVTM and CDR2 ANQGSEA. J lost 6 bases, V lost 3 bases, and 9 bases had no gene match. The CDR3 is made up of 15 amino acids. CDR3 coding DNA: TGCAGCGTTGACAGAGGGCGACAGGGGTCCGGGGAGCTGTTTTTT. As protein: CSVDRGRQGSGELFF.

The chain couples TRBV18 to TRBJ1-1; a possible D gene is TRBD1 (5 bases). The CDR3 totals 13 residues. V was shortened by 3 bases and J by 7 bases, with 12 bases between the two germline ends. Germline V lookup: CDR1 KGHSH, CDR2 LQKENI. CDR3 DNA sequence: TGTGCCAGCTCACCGGCCCCGGGGGTTGAAGCTTTCTTT. This gives the protein CASSPAPGVEAFF.

The chain couples TRBV6-1 to TRBJ1-1; D uncertain. V was trimmed by 2 bases and J by 11 bases, leaving 12 bases between them. Germline CDR1 MNHNS, CDR2 SASEGT. The CDR3 has 12 residues. CDR3 residues: CASSEWARGAFF. The CDR3 coding sequence is TGTGCCAGCAGTGAATGGGCCCGTGGGGCTTTCTTT.

The chain recombines TRBV19 with TRBJ2-7; D not resolved. The V end lost 4 bases, the J end lost 7 bases, and 8 bases lay between the germline ends. Germline CDR1 LNHDA, CDR2 SQIVND (reference sequence). The CDR3 length is 11 residues. The CDR3 sequence: CASSNPREQYF. The CDR3 bases are TGTGCCAGTAGTAACCCTAGGGAGCAGTACTTC.

The rearrangement joins TRBV18 to TRBJ2-2, with TRBD2 as a possible D gene (6 bases). The V and J ends lost 1 base and 3 bases respectively, with 12 bases between them. CDR1 is KGHSH and CDR2 is LQKENI in the germline V gene. The CDR3 contains 16 residues. The CDR3 sequence is CASSPRSGEDTGELFF. The CDR3, as DNA: TGTGCCAGCTCACCACGGTCGGGGGAAGACACCGGGGAGCTGTTTTTT.

J is TRBJ2-7 and V is TRBV7-2; a weak D match, TRBD1 (6 bases). This CDR3 is 14 amino acids long. CDR1 and CDR2 from the germline V gene are SGHTA and FQGNSA. V dropped 8 bases and J dropped 0 bases, with 14 bases sitting between them. CDR3 sequence (DNA): TGTGCCAGCTCTCCAGGGGTGGCCTCCTACGAGCAGTACTTC. This sequence encodes CASSPGVASYEQYF.

This rearrangement joins TRBV5-6 to TRBJ1-2, with D uncertain. Per the germline V gene, CDR1 is SGHDT and CDR2 is YYEEEE. V dropped 0 bases and J dropped 2 bases, with 5 bases sitting between them. This CDR3 comprises 13 residues. As DNA, the CDR3 is TGTGCCAGCAGCTTGGGACAAAACTATGGCTACACCTTC. Translated, it gives CASSLGQNYGYTF.

This chain joins TRBV6-5 and TRBJ1-2; maybe TRBD1 (6 bases). Germline CDR1 and CDR2: MNHEY and SVGAGI. V lost 4 bases to trimming and J lost 7 bases, with 7 bases between them. The CDR3 has 11 amino acids. The CDR3 DNA follows: TGTGCCAGCAGTTCCAGGGGTGGCTACACCTTC. Translating it yields CASSSRGGYTF.

This chain joins TRBV7-8 and TRBJ1-1; D is undetermined. V lost 2 bases and J lost 5, with 6 bases in between. The CDR3 consists of 12 residues. Germline V CDR1 and CDR2: SGHVS, FQNEAQ. The CDR3 DNA sequence: TGTGCCAGCAGCTTACGGTGGACTGAAGCTTTCTTT. Translating gives CASSLRWTEAFF.

The chain employs TRBV7-2 and TRBJ1-1, with D maybe TRBD1 (6 bases). CDR3 length equals 15 residues. V shed 1 base and J shed 4 bases, with 13 bases lying between them. From germline, CDR1 is SGHTA and CDR2 FQGNSA. This CDR3 is CASSLGQGLGTEAFF. DNA of the CDR3: TGTGCCAGCAGCTTAGGTCAGGGGTTGGGCACTGAAGCTTTCTTT.